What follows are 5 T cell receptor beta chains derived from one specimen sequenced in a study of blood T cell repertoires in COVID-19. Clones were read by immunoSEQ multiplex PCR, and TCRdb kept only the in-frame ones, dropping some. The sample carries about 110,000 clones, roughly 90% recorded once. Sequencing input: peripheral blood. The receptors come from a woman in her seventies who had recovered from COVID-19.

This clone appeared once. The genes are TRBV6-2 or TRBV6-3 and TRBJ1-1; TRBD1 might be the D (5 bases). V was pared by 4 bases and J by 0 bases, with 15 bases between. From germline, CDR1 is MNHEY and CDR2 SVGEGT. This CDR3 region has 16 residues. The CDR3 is CASSSQDGAVNTEAFF. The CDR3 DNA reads TGTGCCAGCAGTTCCCAGGATGGGGCGGTGAACACTGAAGCTTTCTTT.

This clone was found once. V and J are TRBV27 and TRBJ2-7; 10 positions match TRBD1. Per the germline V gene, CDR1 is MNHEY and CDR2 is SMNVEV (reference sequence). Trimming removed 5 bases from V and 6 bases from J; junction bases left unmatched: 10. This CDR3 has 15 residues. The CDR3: CASSTFRTGGGEQYF. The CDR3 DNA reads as TGTGCCAGCAGTACCTTCCGGACAGGGGGTGGCGAGCAGTACTTC.

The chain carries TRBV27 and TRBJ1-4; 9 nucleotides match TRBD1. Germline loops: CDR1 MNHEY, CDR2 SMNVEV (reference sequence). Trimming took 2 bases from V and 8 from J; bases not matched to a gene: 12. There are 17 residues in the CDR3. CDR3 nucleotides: TGTGCCAGCAGTTTACCCCCTCCACAGGGGGCGACGGAAAAACTGTTTTTT. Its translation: CASSLPPPQGATEKLFF.

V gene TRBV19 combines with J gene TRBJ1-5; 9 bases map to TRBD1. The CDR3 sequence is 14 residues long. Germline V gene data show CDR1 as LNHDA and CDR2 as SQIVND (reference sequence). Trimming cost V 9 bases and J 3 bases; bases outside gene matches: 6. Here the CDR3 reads CASRDRVFNQPQHF. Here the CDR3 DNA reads TGTGCCAGCCGGGACAGGGTTTTCAATCAGCCCCAGCATTTT.

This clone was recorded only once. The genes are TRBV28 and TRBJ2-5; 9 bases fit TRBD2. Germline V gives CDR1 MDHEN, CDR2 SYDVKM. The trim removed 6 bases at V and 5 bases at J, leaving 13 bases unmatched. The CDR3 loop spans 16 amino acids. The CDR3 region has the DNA TGTGCCAGCAGAACAACCGGGACTAGCTGGGGGGAGACCCAGTACTTC. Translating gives CASRTTGTSWGETQYF.